This T cell receptor beta chain was retrieved from a study of regulatory T cells in long-lasting Graves disease. J was trimmed by 7 bases and V by 7 bases; bases with no gene match: 7. The CDR3 loop spans 13 amino acids. The germline V gene has CDR1 MNHNS and CDR2 SASEGT. In building TCR beta libraries, iRepertoire HTBI primers were used together with Arm-PCR of CDR3 regions. TCRdb recomputed calls from the multiplex PCR reads with MiXCR, one row per CDR3 protein. Altogether 600,000 to 850,000 distinct CDR3 sequences are present, roughly 30% being singletons, with the ten largest covering around 42%. This clonotype was observed at least ten times. Noted time point: persistent/refractory GD, antithyroid drugs over 5 years with positive TRAb. PBMC-derived RNA was used for the TCR library.

This TCR came from a female donor with Graves disease. The specimen was peripheral blood mononuclear cells (PBMCs), collected when the disease was refractory, from a patient treated with antithyroid drugs. V is TRBV6-1 and J is TRBJ1-5; 7 bases are shared with TRBD1. The DNA of the CDR3 is TGTGCCAGCACAATCAGGGGGGGACAGCCCCAGCATTTT. It translates to CASTIRGGQPQHF.